The subject of this entry is one T cell receptor beta chain. Per the original methods: Amplification with reference gene primers provided the estimates of nucleated cell counts. Sequenced by immunoSEQ multiplex PCR; TCRdb stores in-frame clones only, minus some. V, J and clone size are those of that table, while D and trimming were read from the DNA. The data show roughly 150,000 clones, over 75% seen once. Germline trimming cut 2 bases from V and 14 bases from J; bases unmatched to any gene: 16. This CDR3 has 17 residues. Germline CDR1 reads MNHEY; CDR2 reads SMNVEV (reference sequence). These data come from a study of blood T cell repertoires in COVID-19.

The source is a woman in her thirties or forties with acute or convalescent COVID-19. This chain links TRBV27 with TRBJ1-6, with TRBD1 matching 9 bases. Sequenced sample: peripheral blood. CDR3 sequence: CASSLSLTGGGWDSLHF. The CDR3 DNA is TGTGCCAGCAGTTTAAGCCTGACAGGGGGGGGATGGGATTCCCTCCACTTT.